These 25 T cell receptor beta chains were sequenced from one sample in a study of shared clonotypes between healthy human individuals. Measured with immunoSEQ multiplex PCR; TCRdb has only the in-frame clones, and not every one. The sample has nearly 2 million clones; approximately 94% are singletons. It was CD45RO-negative cells, positively selected for CCR7, that made up naive CD8 cells, with terminally differentiated effector memory CD45RA+ cells excluded. The sample consisted of naive CD8+ T cells sorted from blood. All receptors come from a young man in good health.

The J gene is TRBJ2-7, the V gene TRBV11-2, with 11 bases fitting TRBD2. V was clipped by 2 bases and J by 2 bases; unmatched bases: 2. CDR1 is SGHAT and CDR2 is FQNNGV in the germline V gene. This CDR3 is 15 amino acids long. The chain's CDR3 is CASSLLAGGAYEQYF. The CDR3 DNA is TGTGCCAGCAGCTTATTAGCGGGAGGGGCCTACGAGCAGTACTTC.

The rearrangement links TRBV21-1 to TRBJ1-5; TRBD1 is taken as the D call from the table, unchecked against the DNA. TRBV21-1 is a documented pseudogene. This CDR3 comprises 21 residues. In DNA form, the CDR3 reads TGTGCCAGCAGCAAAAGGGGATTGGGAACAGGGATTTTGGAGAGCAATCAGCCCCAGCATTTT. This encodes CASSKRGLGTGILESNQPQHF.

This clone was detected only once. Here the CDR3 DNA reads TGTGCCAGCAGTTCCGGGACATATAATGAAAAACTGTTTTTT. As protein: CASSSGTYNEKLFF. V usage is TRBV6-6 and J usage is TRBJ1-4; possibly TRBD1 for D (6 bases). Germline CDR1 MNHNY, CDR2 SVGAGI (reference sequence). The CDR3 contains 14 residues. V dropped 4 bases and J dropped 4 bases, with 10 bases sitting between them.

The J gene is TRBJ2-3, the V gene TRBV19, with a weak D call TRBD1 (5 bases). V was trimmed by 5 bases and J by 2 bases, leaving 14 bases between them. This CDR3 is 15 amino acids long. CDR1 and CDR2 from the germline V gene are LNHDA and SQIVND (reference sequence). The CDR3 nucleotides read TGTGCCAGTAGTCCCCTGGCAGGGATCACAGATACGCAGTATTTT. It yields the protein CASSPLAGITDTQYF.

The rearrangement joins TRBV9 to TRBJ1-2, with 9 bases aligning to TRBD1. V lost 0 bases to trimming and J lost 6 bases; unmatched junction nucleotides: 9. The CDR3 extends over 16 amino acids. The germline gives CDR1 SGDLS, CDR2 YYNGEE. Written as DNA, the CDR3 is TGTGCCAGCAGCGTAGGGCCTAGGACAGGGGTCGATGGCTACACCTTC. It codes for CASSVGPRTGVDGYTF.

V usage is TRBV28 and J usage is TRBJ2-1; D may correspond to TRBD1 or TRBD2 (6 bases each). Germline CDR1 MDHEN, CDR2 SYDVKM. Trimming pared 5 bases from V and 7 bases from J, leaving 21 bases between. This CDR3 spans 16 amino acids. The CDR3, as DNA: TGTGCCAGCAGTATTCAGGGGACTCCTTGGGGAAATGAGCAGTTCTTC. This translates into CASSIQGTPWGNEQFF.

Worth noting for this clone: The sample has other DNA sequences that encode this CDR3 too. This chain uses TRBV9 with TRBJ2-1; TRBD2 agrees at 8 bases. Per the germline V gene, CDR1 is SGDLS and CDR2 is YYNGEE. After removal of 2 bases from V and 7 bases from J, the junction contained 5 bases not matched to a gene. The CDR3 extends over 14 amino acids. The CDR3 reads CASSVAGGRNEQFF. In DNA form, the CDR3 reads TGTGCCAGCAGCGTTGCGGGGGGCCGAAATGAGCAGTTCTTC.

The chain couples TRBV7-9 to TRBJ2-7; D possibly corresponds to TRBD2 (5 bases). CDR1 is SEHNR, CDR2 FQNEAQ, per germline (reference sequence). The CDR3 consists of 13 residues. V was shortened by 5 bases and J by 6 bases, with 14 bases between the two germline ends. In DNA, the CDR3 is TGTGCCAGCAGCCCAAGGACTGGGCCCGAGCAGTACTTC. It encodes CASSPRTGPEQYF.

The V and J genes are TRBV4-1 and TRBJ2-5, with TRBD2 matching 7 bases. The CDR3 loop spans 14 amino acids. The trim removed 8 bases at V and 1 base at J, leaving 7 bases unmatched. Germline CDR1 and CDR2: MGHRA and YSYEKL. The CDR3 DNA follows: TGCGCCAGCCGCACCGCTAGCGGCCAAGAGACCCAGTACTTC. It is translated as CASRTASGQETQYF.

This chain uses TRBV5-8 with TRBJ2-7; D not certain. V was shortened by 0 bases and J by 7 bases, with 20 bases between the two germline ends. Germline V gene sequence: CDR1 SGHTS, CDR2 YDEGEE. The CDR3 consists of 16 residues. The CDR3 nucleotides read TGTGCCAGCAGCTTGGCTTGGTTGGCCGACGGCAAGGAGCAGTACTTC. It specifies CASSLAWLADGKEQYF.

On this clone: Other DNA sequences in the sample encode the same CDR3. V gene TRBV4-3 combines with J gene TRBJ1-5; no clear D. CDR3 length: 15 residues. The V end was cut by 0 bases, the J end by 0 bases, with 6 bases between. Germline-derived CDR1 and CDR2 are LGHNA and YSLEER. The CDR3 sequence is CASSQDRDSNQPQHF. The DNA for the CDR3 is TGCGCCAGCAGCCAAGATCGGGATAGCAATCAGCCCCAGCATTTT.

This clone was recorded once. The chain combines TRBV11-2 with TRBJ2-2; D is undetermined. This CDR3 region has 11 residues. Germline V gives CDR1 SGHAT, CDR2 FQNNGV. V lost 6 bases and J 5 bases, leaving 4 bases between the germline ends. CDR3 region: CASRLTGELFF. Written as DNA, the CDR3 is TGTGCCAGCAGACTAACCGGGGAGCTGTTTTTT.

The genes are TRBV9 and TRBJ2-7; D is unclear. With 2 bases removed from V and 3 bases from J, the gap between germline ends came to 15 bases. CDR1 SGDLS and CDR2 YYNGEE come from the germline V gene. The CDR3 runs 15 residues. The CDR3 region has the DNA TGTGCCAGCAGCGTTTCCCAAAACCCCAACTACGAGCAGTACTTC. Translating it yields CASSVSQNPNYEQYF.

CDR3 in DNA: TGTGCCAGCAGTTTTGGACAGGGTAATGAAAAACTGTTTTTT. Residues: CASSFGQGNEKLFF. This chain connects TRBV7-6 to TRBJ1-4; 8 bases match TRBD1. The CDR3 is 14 residues long. V was clipped by 6 bases and J by 4 bases; unmatched bases: 4. Germline V gene lookup returns CDR1 SGHVS and CDR2 FNYEAQ.

The J gene is TRBJ1-6, the V gene TRBV4-3; D ambiguous. The CDR3 has 17 residues. Germline lookup yields CDR1 LGHNA and CDR2 YSLEER. The ends were cut back, 1 base at V and 7 bases at J, with 17 bases in the middle. The CDR3 here is CASSQGTLAPYNSPLHF. As DNA, the CDR3 is TGCGCCAGCAGCCAAGGGACCCTCGCCCCATACAATTCACCCCTCCACTTT.

The chain employs TRBV30 and TRBJ2-7; 7 bases align to TRBD1. The CDR3 totals 12 residues. Germline CDR1 is GTSNPN and CDR2 is SVGIG (reference sequence). Trimming at V came to 7 bases and at J to 3 bases, leaving 6 bases not matched to a gene. Written as DNA, the CDR3 is TGTGCCTACCGGGACAGACACTACGAGCAGTACTTC. Protein: CAYRDRHYEQYF.

The chain links TRBV21-1 to TRBJ2-7; the table calls TRBD1, which could not be checked here. TRBV21-1 is listed as a pseudogene. The CDR3 length is 17 residues. The CDR3 region is CASSQARRDRVSYEQYF. The CDR3 DNA is TGTGCCAGCAGCCAGGCACGGAGGGACAGAGTATCCTACGAGCAGTACTTC.

This chain uses TRBV15 with TRBJ1-4; D unclear. Germline loops: CDR1 LNHNV, CDR2 YYDKDF (reference sequence). This CDR3 is built from 14 residues. Trimming cost V 3 bases and J 6 bases, with 11 bases left between them. The CDR3 sequence is CATSRYRVDEKLFF. The CDR3 region has the DNA TGTGCCACCAGCAGGTATAGGGTCGATGAAAAACTGTTTTTT.

As DNA, the CDR3 is TGTGCCAGCAGCTTAAGCGGTAGAACCCAAGAGACCCAGTACTTC. It yields the protein CASSLSGRTQETQYF. This chain joins TRBV13 and TRBJ2-5, with D possibly being TRBD2 (5 bases). The CDR3 is 15 residues long. V lost 2 bases and J lost 1, with 11 bases in between. From germline, CDR1 is PRHDT and CDR2 FYEKMQ (reference sequence). The full variable domain, with the rest looked up from reference TRBV13 and TRBJ2-5, is AAGVIQSPRHLIKEKRETATLKCYPIPRHDTVYWYQQGPGQDPQFLISFYEKMQSDKGSIPDRFSAQQFSDYHSELNMSSLELGDSALYFCASSLSGRTQETQYFGPGTRLLVL.

The gene calls are TRBV4-1 and TRBJ2-2, with 9 bases lining up with TRBD2. CDR1 is MGHRA and CDR2 is YSYEKL in the germline V gene. Trimming removed 1 base from V and 9 bases from J; junction bases left unmatched: 9. The CDR3 extends over 16 amino acids. The CDR3 is CASSQVAWSGGRELFF. The CDR3 DNA reads as TGCGCCAGCAGCCAAGTCGCCTGGAGCGGGGGGCGGGAGCTGTTTTTT.

This chain connects TRBV5-4 to TRBJ2-5; a weak D match, TRBD1 (6 bases). The CDR3 runs 14 residues. Germline loops: CDR1 SGHNT, CDR2 YYREEE (reference sequence). Trimming cost V 1 base and J 1 base, with 8 bases left between them. CDR3 residues: CASSLQGTQETQYF. CDR3 nucleotide sequence: TGTGCCAGCAGCTTGCAGGGGACCCAAGAGACCCAGTACTTC.

The rearrangement joins TRBV25-1 to TRBJ2-2; D is unclear. The CDR3 has 14 amino acids. CDR1 MGHDK and CDR2 SYGVNS come from the germline V gene. Trimming stripped 1 base from V and 6 bases from J, with 9 bases between. CDR3 residues: CASSESGSPGELFF. The CDR3 DNA sequence: TGTGCCAGCAGTGAATCGGGTAGCCCCGGGGAGCTGTTTTTT.

The chain is built from TRBV19 and TRBJ1-2, with D perhaps matching TRBD1 (5 bases). Trimming shortened V by 5 bases and J by 5 bases, and 24 bases separated the two germline ends. The germline V gene encodes CDR1 LNHDA and CDR2 SQIVND (reference sequence). The CDR3 has 17 residues. The CDR3 nucleotides read TGTGCCAGTAGTGAGGGACTGTCACCAACCTACGGGTATGGCTACACCTTC. Its protein is CASSEGLSPTYGYGYTF.

The chain joins TRBV13 to TRBJ2-7; either TRBD1 or TRBD2 may supply D (5 bases each). V shed 0 bases and J shed 5 bases, with 14 bases lying between them. Per the germline V gene, CDR1 is PRHDT and CDR2 is FYEKMQ (reference sequence). CDR3 length equals 15 residues. DNA for the CDR3: TGTGCCAGCAGCTTAGGCCTGAGGGGTCCCCACGAGCAGTACTTC. As protein: CASSLGLRGPHEQYF.

The chain links TRBV7-8 to TRBJ2-1; D not resolved. V was shortened by 5 bases and J by 5 bases, with 4 bases between the two germline ends. CDR3 length equals 11 residues. CDR1 SGHVS and CDR2 FQNEAQ come from the germline V gene. The CDR3 sequence is CASSQNNEQFF. The CDR3 region has the DNA TGTGCCAGCAGCCAAAACAATGAGCAGTTCTTC.